This TCR beta chain stems from a study of Ad26.COV2.S vaccination and SARS-CoV-2 variants. This table comes from immunoSEQ multiplex PCR, and its TCRdb copy is limited to in-frame clones, with some not included. The repertoire includes about 350,000 clones, 90% to 95% of them detected once, and 3% to 4% sits in the top ten. On this clone: Its antigen is currently unknown.

Trimming at V came to 2 bases and at J to 1 base, leaving 7 bases not matched to a gene. The V gene's germline CDR1 is SGHAT and CDR2 FQNNGV. The CDR3 loop spans 16 amino acids. The study, taken as a whole, reports: Vaccine recipients had higher spike-specific TCR breadth than placebo recipients. Placebo and vaccine recipients had non-spike TCR breadth that was similar. Reported post-vaccination CD8+ and CD4+ T cell responses to spike showed substantial breadth.

Sample: peripheral blood, taken after recovery from COVID-19. This sequence was found in a human donor who had recovered from COVID-19. The rearrangement links TRBV11-2 to TRBJ1-1; 7 bases fit TRBD1. CDR3 sequence (DNA): TGTGCCAGCAGCTTATTCCCGGGACAGAAGAACACTGAAGCTTTCTTT. Its translation is CASSLFPGQKNTEAFF. Looking up the rest from reference TRBV11-2 and TRBJ1-1 gives the full variable domain: EAGVAQSPRYKIIEKRQSVAFWCNPISGHATLYWYQQILGQGPKLLIQFQNNGVVDDSQLPKDRFSAERLKGVDSTLKIQPAKLEDSAVYLCASSLFPGQKNTEAFFGQGTRLTVV.